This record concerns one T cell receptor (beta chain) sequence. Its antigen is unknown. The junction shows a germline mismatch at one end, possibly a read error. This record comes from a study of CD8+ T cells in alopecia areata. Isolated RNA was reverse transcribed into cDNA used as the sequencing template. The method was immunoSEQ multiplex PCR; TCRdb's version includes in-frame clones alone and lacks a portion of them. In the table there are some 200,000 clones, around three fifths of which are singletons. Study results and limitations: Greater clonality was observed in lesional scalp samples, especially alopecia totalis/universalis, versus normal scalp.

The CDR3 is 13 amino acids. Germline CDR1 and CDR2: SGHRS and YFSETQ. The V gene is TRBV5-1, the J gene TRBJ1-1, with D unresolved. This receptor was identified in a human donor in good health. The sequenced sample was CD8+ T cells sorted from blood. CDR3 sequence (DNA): TGCGCCAGCAGCTTGGTCGGGAACGCTGAAGCTTTCTTT. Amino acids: CASSLVGNAEAFF.